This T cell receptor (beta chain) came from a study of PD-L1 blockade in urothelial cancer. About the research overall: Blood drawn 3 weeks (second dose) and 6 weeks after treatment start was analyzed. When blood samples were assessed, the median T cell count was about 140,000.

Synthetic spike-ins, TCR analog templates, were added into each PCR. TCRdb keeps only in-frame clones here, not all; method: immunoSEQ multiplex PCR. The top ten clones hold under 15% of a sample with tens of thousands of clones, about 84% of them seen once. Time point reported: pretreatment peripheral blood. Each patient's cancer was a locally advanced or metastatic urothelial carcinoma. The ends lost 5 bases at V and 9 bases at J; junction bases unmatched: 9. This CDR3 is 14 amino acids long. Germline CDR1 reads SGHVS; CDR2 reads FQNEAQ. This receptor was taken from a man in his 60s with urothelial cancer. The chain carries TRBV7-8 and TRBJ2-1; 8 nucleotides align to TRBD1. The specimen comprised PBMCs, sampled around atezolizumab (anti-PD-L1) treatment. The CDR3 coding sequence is TGTGCCAGCAGCCCTTGGACAGGGCAGGGTGAGCAGTTCTTC. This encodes CASSPWTGQGEQFF.